This TCR beta chain was recorded in a study of T cells in Graves' hyperthyroidism and ophthalmopathy. Findings and caveats of the study: Prediction of ophthalmopathy progression came a median approximately 6 months pre-onset.

It was RNA transcripts that yielded the amplified TCR beta CDR3 regions. HTBI primers were employed in a first-round RT-PCR of the TCR CDR3. TCRdb re-called the multiplex PCR reads through MiXCR, storing one row per CDR3 protein. The sample yields about 600,000 distinct CDR3 sequences, roughly 14% seen once. Patients with ophthalmopathy all had a Clinical Activity Score of at least 3, a NOSPECS grade of at least 4 and duration under 3 months. The sample holds a few counts of this clonotype. Its antigen remains unknown. This sequence was found in a woman aged 45-65 years with Graves' ophthalmopathy. The sequenced sample consisted of blood.

The CDR3 nucleotides are TGTGCCAGCAGCTTAGTGGTTAGCAGTGAAGCTTTCTTT. Encoded protein: CASSLVVSSEAFF. The chain recombines TRBV7-9 with TRBJ1-1; D unresolved. The V gene lost 1 base and the J gene lost 7 bases, with 10 bases spanning the gap. Germline V gene lookup returns CDR1 SEHNR and CDR2 FQNEAQ (reference sequence). The CDR3 has 13 residues. The whole variable domain, remainder taken from reference TRBV7-9 and TRBJ1-1, is DTGVSQNPRHKITKRGQNVTFRCDPISEHNRLYWYRQTLGQGPEFLTYFQNEAQLEKSRLLSDRFSAERPKGSFSTLEIQRTEQGDSAMYLCASSLVVSSEAFFGQGTRLTVV.